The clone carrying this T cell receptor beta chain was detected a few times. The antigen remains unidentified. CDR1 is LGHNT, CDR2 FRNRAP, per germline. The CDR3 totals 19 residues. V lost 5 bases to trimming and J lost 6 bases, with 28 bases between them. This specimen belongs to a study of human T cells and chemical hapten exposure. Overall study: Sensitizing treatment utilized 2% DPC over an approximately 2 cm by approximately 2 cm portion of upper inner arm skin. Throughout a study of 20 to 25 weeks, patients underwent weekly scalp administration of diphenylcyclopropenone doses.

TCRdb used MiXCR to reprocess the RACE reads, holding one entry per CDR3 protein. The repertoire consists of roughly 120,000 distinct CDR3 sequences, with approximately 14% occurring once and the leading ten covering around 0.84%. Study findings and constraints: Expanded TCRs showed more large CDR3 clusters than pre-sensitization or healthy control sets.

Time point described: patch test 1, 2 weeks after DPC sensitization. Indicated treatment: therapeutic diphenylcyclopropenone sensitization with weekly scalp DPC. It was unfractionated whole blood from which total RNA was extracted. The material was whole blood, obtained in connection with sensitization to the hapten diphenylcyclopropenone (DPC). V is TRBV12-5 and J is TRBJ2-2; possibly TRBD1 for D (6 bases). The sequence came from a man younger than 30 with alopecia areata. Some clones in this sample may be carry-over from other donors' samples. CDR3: CASGQITYRARFSAGELFF. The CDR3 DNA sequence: TGTGCTAGTGGTCAGATAACTTACAGGGCGCGGTTTAGTGCCGGGGAGCTGTTTTTT.